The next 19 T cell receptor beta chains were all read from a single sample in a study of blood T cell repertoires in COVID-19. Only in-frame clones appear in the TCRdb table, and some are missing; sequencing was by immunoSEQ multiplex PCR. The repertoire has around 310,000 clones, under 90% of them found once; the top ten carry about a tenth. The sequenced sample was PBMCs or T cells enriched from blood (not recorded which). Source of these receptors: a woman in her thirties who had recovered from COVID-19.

CDR3 protein: CASSYGRDVVSEQYF. Here the CDR3 DNA reads TGTGCCAGCAGCTACGGCAGGGATGTAGTCTCCGAGCAGTACTTC. This chain connects TRBV5-4 to TRBJ2-7; maybe TRBD1 (5 bases). Trimming took off 3 bases at V and 6 bases at J, with 19 bases between the two ends. Per germline, CDR1 SGHNT and CDR2 YYREEE (reference sequence). The CDR3 is 15 amino acids.

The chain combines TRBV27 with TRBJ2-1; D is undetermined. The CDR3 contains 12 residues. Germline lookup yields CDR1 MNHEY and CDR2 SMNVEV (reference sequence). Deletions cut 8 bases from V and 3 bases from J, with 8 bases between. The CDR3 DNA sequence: TGTGCCAGCTCGCCCAGCTACAATGAGCAGTTCTTC. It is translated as CASSPSYNEQFF.

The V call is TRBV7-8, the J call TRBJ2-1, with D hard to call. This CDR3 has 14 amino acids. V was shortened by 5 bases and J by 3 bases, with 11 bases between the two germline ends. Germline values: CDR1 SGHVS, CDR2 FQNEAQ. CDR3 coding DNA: TGTGCCAGCAGCCGGAGACACGACTACAATGAGCAGTTCTTC. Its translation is CASSRRHDYNEQFF.

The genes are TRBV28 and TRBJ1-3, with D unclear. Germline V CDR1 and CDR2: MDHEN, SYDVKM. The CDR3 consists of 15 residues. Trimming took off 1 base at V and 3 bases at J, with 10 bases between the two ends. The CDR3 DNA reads TGTGCCAGCAGTTTATCCTCACAGATTGGAAACACCATATATTTT. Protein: CASSLSSQIGNTIYF.

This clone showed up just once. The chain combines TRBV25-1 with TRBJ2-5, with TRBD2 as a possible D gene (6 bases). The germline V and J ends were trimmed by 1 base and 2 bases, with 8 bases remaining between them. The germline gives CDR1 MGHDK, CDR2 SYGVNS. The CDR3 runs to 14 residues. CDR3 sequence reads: CASSELGGQETQYF. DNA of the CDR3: TGTGCCAGCAGTGAATTGGGGGGTCAAGAGACCCAGTACTTC.

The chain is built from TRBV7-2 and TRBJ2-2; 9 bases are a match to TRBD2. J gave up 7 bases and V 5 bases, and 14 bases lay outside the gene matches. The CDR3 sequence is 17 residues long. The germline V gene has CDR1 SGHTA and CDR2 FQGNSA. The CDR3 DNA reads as TGTGCCAGCAGCCTTGGGGTCGTTCCTAGCGGGAACGGGGAGCTGTTTTTT. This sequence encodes CASSLGVVPSGNGELFF.

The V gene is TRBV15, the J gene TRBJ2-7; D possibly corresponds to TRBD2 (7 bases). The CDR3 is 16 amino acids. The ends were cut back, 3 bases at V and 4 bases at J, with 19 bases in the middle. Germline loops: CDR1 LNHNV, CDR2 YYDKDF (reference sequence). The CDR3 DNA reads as TGTGCCACCAGCAGTTCGGTGGGGGGGCGCGGGTACGAGCAGTACTTC. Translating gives CATSSSVGGRGYEQYF.

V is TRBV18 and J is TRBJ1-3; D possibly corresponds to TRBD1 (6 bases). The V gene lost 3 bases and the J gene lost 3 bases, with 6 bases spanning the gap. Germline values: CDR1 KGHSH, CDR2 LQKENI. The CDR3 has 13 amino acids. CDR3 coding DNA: TGTGCCAGCTCACCGGGACATGGAAACACCATATATTTT. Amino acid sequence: CASSPGHGNTIYF.

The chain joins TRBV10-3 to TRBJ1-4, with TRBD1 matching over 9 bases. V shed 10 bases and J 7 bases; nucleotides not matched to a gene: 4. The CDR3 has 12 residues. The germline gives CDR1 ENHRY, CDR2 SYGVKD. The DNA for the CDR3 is TGTGCCACGGGACAGGGAATTGAAAAACTGTTTTTT. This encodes CATGQGIEKLFF.

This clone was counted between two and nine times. This chain's CDR3 is CASSLGGQGITGELFF. CDR3 DNA sequence: TGTGCCAGCAGCTTAGGAGGACAGGGCATCACCGGGGAGCTGTTTTTT. The chain is built from TRBV7-2 and TRBJ2-2, with 8 bases aligning to TRBD1. Trimming took 1 base from V and 4 from J; bases not matched to a gene: 5. Germline lookup yields CDR1 SGHTA and CDR2 FQGNSA. The CDR3 runs to 16 residues.

The DNA for the CDR3 is TGTGCCAGCAGCTCAGACTTCCGGACCCAGTACTTC. It translates to CASSSDFRTQYF. V usage is TRBV7-9 and J usage is TRBJ2-5, with D unclear. This CDR3 region has 12 residues. Germline V gives CDR1 SEHNR, CDR2 FQNEAQ (reference sequence). V lost 4 bases and J 7 bases, leaving 10 bases between the germline ends.

The CDR3 loop is CASSLSGVGNQPQHF. The CDR3 nucleotides read TGTGCCAGCAGCTTATCGGGGGTTGGCAATCAGCCCCAGCATTTT. This chain connects TRBV7-2 to TRBJ1-5; D might be TRBD1 (5 bases). The germline V and J ends were trimmed by 2 bases and 2 bases, with 10 bases remaining between them. The CDR3 extends over 15 amino acids. Germline V gene lookup returns CDR1 SGHTA and CDR2 FQGNSA.

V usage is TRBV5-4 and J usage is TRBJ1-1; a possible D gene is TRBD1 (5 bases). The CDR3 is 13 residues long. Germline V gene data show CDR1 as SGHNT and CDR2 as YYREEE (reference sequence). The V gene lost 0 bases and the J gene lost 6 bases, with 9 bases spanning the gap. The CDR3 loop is CASSLDRSAEAFF. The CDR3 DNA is TGTGCCAGCAGCTTGGACAGGTCTGCTGAAGCTTTCTTT.

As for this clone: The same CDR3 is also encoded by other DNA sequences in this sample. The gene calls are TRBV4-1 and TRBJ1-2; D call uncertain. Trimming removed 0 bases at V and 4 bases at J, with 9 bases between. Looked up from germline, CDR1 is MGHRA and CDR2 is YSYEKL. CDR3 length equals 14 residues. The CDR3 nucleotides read TGCGCCAGCAGCCAAGATGAGGCCCTCTATGGCTACACCTTC. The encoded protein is CASSQDEALYGYTF.

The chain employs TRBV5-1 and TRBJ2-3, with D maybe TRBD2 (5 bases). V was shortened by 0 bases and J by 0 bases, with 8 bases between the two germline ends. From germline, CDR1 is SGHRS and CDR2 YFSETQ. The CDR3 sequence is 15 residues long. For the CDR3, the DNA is TGCGCCAGCAGCTTGGTGGGAGAGAGCACAGATACGCAGTATTTT. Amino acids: CASSLVGESTDTQYF.

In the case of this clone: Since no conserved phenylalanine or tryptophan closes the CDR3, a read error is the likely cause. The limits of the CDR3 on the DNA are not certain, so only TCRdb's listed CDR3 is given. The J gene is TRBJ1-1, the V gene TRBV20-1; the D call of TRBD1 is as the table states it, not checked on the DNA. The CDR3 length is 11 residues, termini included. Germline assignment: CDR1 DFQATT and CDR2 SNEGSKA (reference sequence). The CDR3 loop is CSAGGVFGTGL.

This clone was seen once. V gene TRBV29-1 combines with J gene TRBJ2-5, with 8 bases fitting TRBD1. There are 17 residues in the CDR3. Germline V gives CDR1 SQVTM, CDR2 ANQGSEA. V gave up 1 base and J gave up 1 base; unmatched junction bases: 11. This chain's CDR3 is CSVEVNPGGDPQETQYF. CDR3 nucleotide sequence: TGCAGCGTTGAAGTTAATCCAGGGGGCGATCCCCAAGAGACCCAGTACTTC.

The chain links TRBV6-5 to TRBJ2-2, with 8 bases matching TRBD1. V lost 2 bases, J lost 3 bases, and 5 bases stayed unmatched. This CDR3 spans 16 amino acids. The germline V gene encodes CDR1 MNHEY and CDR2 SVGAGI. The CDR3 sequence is CASSYDRQGYTGELFF. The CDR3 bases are TGTGCCAGCAGTTACGACAGACAGGGGTACACCGGGGAGCTGTTTTTT.

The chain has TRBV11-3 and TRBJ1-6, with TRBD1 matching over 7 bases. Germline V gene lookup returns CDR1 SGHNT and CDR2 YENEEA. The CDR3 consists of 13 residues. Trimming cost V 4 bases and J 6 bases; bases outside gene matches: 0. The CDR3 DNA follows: TGTGCCAGCAGCTACAGGGGTAATTCACCCCTCCACTTT. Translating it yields CASSYRGNSPLHF.